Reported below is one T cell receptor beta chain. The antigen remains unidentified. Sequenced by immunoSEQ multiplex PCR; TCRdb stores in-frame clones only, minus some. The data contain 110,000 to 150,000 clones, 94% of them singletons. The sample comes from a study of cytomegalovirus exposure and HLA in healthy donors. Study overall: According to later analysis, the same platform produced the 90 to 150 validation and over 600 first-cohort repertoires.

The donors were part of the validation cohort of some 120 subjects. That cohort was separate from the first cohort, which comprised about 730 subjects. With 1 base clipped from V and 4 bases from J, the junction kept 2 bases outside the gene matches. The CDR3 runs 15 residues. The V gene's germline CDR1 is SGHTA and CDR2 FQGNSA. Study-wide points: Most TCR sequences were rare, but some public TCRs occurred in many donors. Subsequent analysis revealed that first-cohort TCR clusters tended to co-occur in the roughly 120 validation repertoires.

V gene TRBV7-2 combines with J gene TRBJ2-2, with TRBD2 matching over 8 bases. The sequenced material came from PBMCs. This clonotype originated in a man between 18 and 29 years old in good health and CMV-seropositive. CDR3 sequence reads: CASSLGTSPTGELFF. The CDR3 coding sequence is TGTGCCAGCAGCTTAGGGACTAGCCCCACCGGGGAGCTGTTTTTT.